A selection of T cell receptor beta chains follows, all from one sample in a study of T cells in Graves' hyperthyroidism and ophthalmopathy. TCRdb processed the multiplex PCR reads anew with MiXCR; each CDR3 protein has one entry. The sample lists about 660,000 distinct CDR3 sequences, 45% occurring once. The material sequenced was peripheral blood or thyroid tissue (not recorded which). These receptors originate from an adult man with Graves' disease, either hyperthyroidism or ophthalmopathy (not recorded which). The conserved cysteine and the conserved F or W are not part of the CDR3 here. Each record gives: V gene, CDR3 protein.

V gene: TRBV7-2; CDR3 protein: ASSVGLAGAGELF
V gene: TRBV29-1; CDR3 protein: SVPRGSGTEAF
V gene: TRBV10-3; CDR3 protein: AISGPGRSQETQY
V gene: TRBV7-6; CDR3 protein: ASSQEHSDRAFYGYT
V gene: TRBV29-1; CDR3 protein: SVQGGRGETQY
V gene: TRBV2; CDR3 protein: ASSGSQRGGGEAF
V gene: TRBV5-1; CDR3 protein: ASSLPTGTGAGYT
V gene: TRBV29-1; CDR3 protein: STGGYGYT
V gene: TRBV4-2; CDR3 protein: ASSQERLSGEQY
V gene: TRBV7-2; CDR3 protein: ASSPLMTGGDYGYT
V gene: TRBV5-5; CDR3 protein: ASSSFRGDTEAF
V gene: TRBV7-9; CDR3 protein: ASSSNVGVYGYT
V gene: TRBV10-3; CDR3 protein: AISPGTGDEKLF
V gene: TRBV7-9; CDR3 protein: ASSLYGGGQETQY
V gene: TRBV5-5; CDR3 protein: ASSPKGRIQPQH
V gene: TRBV7-9; CDR3 protein: ASSFPLTGGHTEAF
V gene: TRBV7-2; CDR3 protein: ASSATGTSGLVDTQY
V gene: TRBV7-9; CDR3 protein: ASSGWDEQY
V gene: TRBV12-3/TRBV12-4; CDR3 protein: ASSTGQGVHQPQH
V gene: TRBV7-3; CDR3 protein: ASSPGQGLGEQY
V gene: TRBV19; CDR3 protein: ASSPDRTGTVYGYT
V gene: TRBV7-2; CDR3 protein: ASRPRGNTEAF
V gene: TRBV29-1; CDR3 protein: SLGTGTYGYT
V gene: TRBV25-1; CDR3 protein: ASGWGWEQY
V gene: TRBV2; CDR3 protein: ASREALTNYGYT
V gene: TRBV25-1; CDR3 protein: ASSKTYSPLH
V gene: TRBV10-3; CDR3 protein: ASTGGRDYGYT
V gene: TRBV2; CDR3 protein: ARRTTGQTLETQY
V gene: TRBV10-3; CDR3 protein: AIRPRQGDPTNTGELF
V gene: TRBV6-5; CDR3 protein: AISYSTGPLHEQY
V gene: TRBV29-1; CDR3 protein: SVDLAADTRY
V gene: TRBV7-2; CDR3 protein: ASSPGGIAQETQY
V gene: TRBV5-1; CDR3 protein: ASSLEFGFSGNTIY
V gene: TRBV4-1; CDR3 protein: AWSADRGNGYT
V gene: TRBV7-8; CDR3 protein: ASSLGTTQETQY
V gene: TRBV2; CDR3 protein: ASVEGFGVYGYT
V gene: TRBV6-5; CDR3 protein: AVYEQY
V gene: TRBV7-8; CDR3 protein: ASSFPGGWTEAF
V gene: TRBV20-1; CDR3 protein: SASLTGWDGGGYT
V gene: TRBV20-1; CDR3 protein: SARSRGIQETQY
V gene: TRBV24-1; CDR3 protein: ATSGNGGQATQY
V gene: TRBV2; CDR3 protein: ASSYSNFPNQPQH
V gene: TRBV13; CDR3 protein: ASSLAGEPYGYT
V gene: TRBV13; CDR3 protein: ASSLGGSSNQPQH
V gene: TRBV12-3/TRBV12-4; CDR3 protein: ASSPRQGLVGAF
V gene: TRBV7-9; CDR3 protein: ASSATSGRTNEKLF